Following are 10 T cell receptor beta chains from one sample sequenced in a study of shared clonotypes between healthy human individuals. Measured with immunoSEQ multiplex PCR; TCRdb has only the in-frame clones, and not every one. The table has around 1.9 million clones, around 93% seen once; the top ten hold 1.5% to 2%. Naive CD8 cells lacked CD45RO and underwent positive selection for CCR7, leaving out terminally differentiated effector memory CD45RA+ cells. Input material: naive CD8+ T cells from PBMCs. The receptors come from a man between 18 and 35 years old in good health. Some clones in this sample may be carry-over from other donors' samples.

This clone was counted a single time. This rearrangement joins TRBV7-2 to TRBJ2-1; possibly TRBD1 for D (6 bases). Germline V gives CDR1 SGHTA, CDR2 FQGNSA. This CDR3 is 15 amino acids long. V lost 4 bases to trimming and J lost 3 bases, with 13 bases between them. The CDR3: CASSSRQDSYNEQFF. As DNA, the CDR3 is TGTGCCAGCAGCTCCCGACAGGATAGCTACAATGAGCAGTTCTTC. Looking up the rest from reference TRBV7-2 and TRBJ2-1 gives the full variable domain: GAGVSQSPSNKVTEKGKDVELRCDPISGHTALYWYRQSLGQGLEFLIYFQGNSAPDKSGLPSDRFSAERTGGSVSTLTIQRTQQEDSAVYLCASSSRQDSYNEQFFGPGTRLTVL.

The CDR3 DNA is TGTGCCAGCAGTTTACCCCGCCACCCGTACGAGCAGTACTTC. Amino acid sequence: CASSLPRHPYEQYF. The rearrangement uses TRBV28 and TRBJ2-7; D call uncertain. The CDR3 is 14 residues long. V was clipped by 2 bases and J by 4 bases, with 12 bases between them. Germline assignment: CDR1 MDHEN and CDR2 SYDVKM.

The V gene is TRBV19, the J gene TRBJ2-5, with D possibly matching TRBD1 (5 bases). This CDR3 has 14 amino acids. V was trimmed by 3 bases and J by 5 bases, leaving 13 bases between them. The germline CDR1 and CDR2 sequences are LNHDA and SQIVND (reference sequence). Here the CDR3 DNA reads TGTGCCAGTAGTATTGTAGGGGCTTATGAGACCCAGTACTTC. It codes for CASSIVGAYETQYF.

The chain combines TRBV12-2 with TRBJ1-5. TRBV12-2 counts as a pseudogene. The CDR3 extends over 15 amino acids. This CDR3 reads CAPQSHLSRNQPQHF. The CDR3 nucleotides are TGTGCACCGCAATCTCATCTGTCGAGGAATCAGCCCCAGCATTTT.

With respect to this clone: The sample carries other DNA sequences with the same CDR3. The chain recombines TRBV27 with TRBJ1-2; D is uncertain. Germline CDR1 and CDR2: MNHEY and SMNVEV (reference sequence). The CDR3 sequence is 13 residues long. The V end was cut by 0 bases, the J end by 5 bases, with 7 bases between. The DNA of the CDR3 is TGTGCCAGCAGTTTATCTCCCACATATGGCTACACCTTC. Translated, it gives CASSLSPTYGYTF.

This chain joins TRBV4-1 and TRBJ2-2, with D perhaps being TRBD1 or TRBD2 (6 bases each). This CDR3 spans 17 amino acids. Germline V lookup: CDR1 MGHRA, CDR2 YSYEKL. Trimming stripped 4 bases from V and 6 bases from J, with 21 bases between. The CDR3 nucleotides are TGCGCCAGCAGCCTCGCCCAACAGGGACTGTCAGCCGGGGAGCTGTTTTTT. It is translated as CASSLAQQGLSAGELFF.

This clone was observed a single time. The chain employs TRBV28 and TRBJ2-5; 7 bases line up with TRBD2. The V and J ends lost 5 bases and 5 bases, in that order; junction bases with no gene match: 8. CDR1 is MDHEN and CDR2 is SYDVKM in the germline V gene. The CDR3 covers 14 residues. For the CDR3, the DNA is TGTGCCAGCAGTGCCCGGGGAGGGAGGGAGACCCAGTACTTC. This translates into CASSARGGRETQYF.

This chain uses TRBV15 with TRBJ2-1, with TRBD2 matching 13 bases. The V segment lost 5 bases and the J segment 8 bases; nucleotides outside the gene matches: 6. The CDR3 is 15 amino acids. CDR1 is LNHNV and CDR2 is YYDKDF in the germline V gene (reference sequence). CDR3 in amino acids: CATSDGTSGTDEQFF. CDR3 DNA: TGTGCCACCAGCGACGGGACTAGCGGGACCGATGAGCAGTTCTTC.

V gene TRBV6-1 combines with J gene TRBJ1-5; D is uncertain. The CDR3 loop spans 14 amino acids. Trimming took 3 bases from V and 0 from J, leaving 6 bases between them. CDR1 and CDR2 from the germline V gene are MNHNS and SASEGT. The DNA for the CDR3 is TGTGCCAGCAGTGACCAGTATAGCAATCAGCCCCAGCATTTT. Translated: CASSDQYSNQPQHF.

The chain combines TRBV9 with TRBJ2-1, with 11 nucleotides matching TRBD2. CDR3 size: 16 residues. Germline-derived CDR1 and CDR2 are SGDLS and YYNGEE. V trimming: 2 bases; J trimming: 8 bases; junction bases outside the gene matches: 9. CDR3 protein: CASSVYSGRAGDEQFF. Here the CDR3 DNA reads TGTGCCAGCAGCGTTTATAGCGGGAGGGCCGGGGATGAGCAGTTCTTC.